This T cell receptor (beta chain) emerged from a study of Ad26.COV2.S vaccination and SARS-CoV-2 variants. The sample's treatment: around 19 received Ad26.COV2.S at low or high dose, single or two shots; a few received placebo; per-sample allocation not given. Vaccine and placebo recipients were sampled on day 63 after the first injection. Clones were read by immunoSEQ multiplex PCR, and TCRdb kept only the in-frame ones, dropping some. The top ten clones hold about 4.6% of a sample with 300,000 to 350,000 clones, more than 85% of them seen once. Study-wide results and caveats: Spike-specific responses of CD8+ and CD4+ T cells were reported to display substantial breadth after vaccination.

V lost 1 base to trimming and J lost 2 bases; unmatched junction nucleotides: 4. CDR3 length equals 15 residues. Germline V gives CDR1 SGHRS, CDR2 YFSETQ. In regard to this clone: Its antigen is not known.

This specimen was peripheral blood, taken in a trial of Ad26.COV2.S vaccine versus placebo. The TCR was taken from a person aged 18-65 years who received the Ad26.COV2.S COVID-19 vaccine or a placebo. The chain joins TRBV5-1 to TRBJ2-7; TRBD1 agrees at 9 bases. CDR3 sequence reads: CASSLRTGDPYEQYF. Written as DNA, the CDR3 is TGCGCCAGCAGCTTGCGGACAGGGGACCCCTACGAGCAGTACTTC.